The 20 T cell receptor beta chains below were found in one sample sequenced in a study. TCRdb called the 5' RACE reads again in MiXCR, with one record for every CDR3 protein. The data contain about 55,000 distinct CDR3 sequences, less than 25% of them singletons. Cells sorted as Tregs were CD4+, CD25+ and CD127-/low. The material sequenced was tumor-infiltrating Tregs sorted from the breast tumor. The receptors were gathered from a female donor with breast cancer.

There are a few counts of this clonotype. V gene TRBV4-3 combines with J gene TRBJ2-5; D is unresolved. This CDR3 is 13 amino acids long. Germline CDR1 and CDR2: LGHNA and YSLEER. The ends were cut back, 0 bases at V and 3 bases at J, with 5 bases in the middle. The CDR3 coding sequence is TGCGCCAGCAGCCAAGATCCTAAAGAGACCCAGTACTTC. Its protein is CASSQDPKETQYF.

The chain combines TRBV20-1 with TRBJ2-3; 12 bases align to TRBD2. The germline V gene encodes CDR1 DFQATT and CDR2 SNEGSKA (reference sequence). After removal of 6 bases from V and 4 bases from J, the junction contained 8 bases not matched to a gene. This CDR3 is built from 15 residues. The CDR3 spells CSAEPSGRAADTQYF. CDR3 sequence (DNA): TGCAGTGCAGAACCTAGCGGGAGGGCAGCAGATACGCAGTATTTT.

This clonotype showed up just a few times. V gene TRBV4-1 combines with J gene TRBJ1-5, with TRBD1 as a possible D gene (5 bases). This CDR3 region has 14 residues. The V gene's germline CDR1 is MGHRA and CDR2 YSYEKL. Trimming took 11 bases from V and 0 from J, leaving 14 bases between them. CDR3 nucleotides: TGCGCCGGGGACTCGGGGTATAGCAATCAGCCCCAGCATTTT. Translating gives CAGDSGYSNQPQHF.

The chain recombines TRBV12-3 or TRBV12-4 with TRBJ1-2; the D is unclear. Between the trimmed V and J ends, which lost 3 bases and 9 bases, there was a span of 17 bases. The CDR3 spans 14 residues. CDR3 sequence (DNA): TGTGCCAGCAGTTTTCGTGACGGTCGCCGGAGCTACACCTTC. Translated, it gives CASSFRDGRRSYTF.

This chain uses TRBV6-5 with TRBJ2-7; TRBD1 agrees at 8 bases. V gave up 7 bases and J gave up 5 bases; unmatched junction bases: 4. Germline lookup yields CDR1 MNHEY and CDR2 SVGAGI. The CDR3 has 12 residues. CDR3 residues: CASKDREDEQYF. The CDR3 bases are TGTGCCAGCAAGGACAGGGAAGACGAGCAGTACTTC.

The rearrangement uses TRBV5-1 and TRBJ2-1; no reliable D call. Trimming cost V 1 base and J 5 bases, with 13 bases left between them. Germline CDR1 is SGHRS and CDR2 is YFSETQ. This CDR3 is built from 15 residues. CDR3 DNA: TGCGCCAGCAGCTTGAGTGGGTGCCGCCACAATGAGCAGTTCTTC. It is translated as CASSLSGCRHNEQFF.

The chain combines TRBV24-1 with TRBJ1-2; no clear D. This CDR3 region has 13 residues. Trimming cost V 1 base and J 8 bases, with 10 bases left between them. Germline CDR1 and CDR2: KGHDR and SFDVKD. This chain's CDR3 is CATSDFSNGGYTF. In nucleotides, the CDR3 is TGTGCCACCAGTGATTTCTCAAATGGGGGCTACACCTTC.

In regard to this clonotype: This may stem from a read error, because a much larger clone lies one nucleotide away. The chain combines TRBV5-5 with TRBJ1-1; D is unclear. Germline CDR1 is SGHKS and CDR2 is YYEKEE (reference sequence). V lost 4 bases and J 2 bases, leaving 3 bases between the germline ends. The CDR3 loop spans 11 amino acids. The CDR3 loop reads CASSVNTEAFF. CDR3 sequence (DNA): TGTGCCAGCAGCGTTAACACTGAAGCTTTCTTT.

This chain links TRBV20-1 with TRBJ1-2, with D perhaps matching TRBD1 (5 bases). The V end lost 0 bases, the J end lost 5 bases, and 13 bases lay between the germline ends. Germline loops: CDR1 DFQATT, CDR2 SNEGSKA (reference sequence). There are 14 residues in the CDR3. CDR3 residues: CSARERQTFYGYTF. The CDR3 DNA sequence: TGCAGTGCTAGAGAAAGACAGACTTTTTATGGCTACACCTTC.

The chain joins TRBV12-3 or TRBV12-4 to TRBJ2-4; unclear D gene. The CDR3 has 14 residues. V lost 4 bases, J lost 2 bases, and 9 bases lay in between. The CDR3, as DNA: TGTGCCAGCAGTTCAGGTTCGCCCAAAAACATTCAGTACTTC. Its translation is CASSSGSPKNIQYF.

The CDR3 reads CASRVGHFQSRNTEAFF. CDR3 coding DNA: TGTGCCAGTAGAGTAGGACATTTTCAGTCGCGGAACACTGAAGCTTTCTTT. The J gene is TRBJ1-1, the V gene TRBV6-1; tentative D call: TRBD1 (5 bases). The germline V and J ends were trimmed by 9 bases and 1 base, with 24 bases remaining between them. Per the germline V gene, CDR1 is MNHNS and CDR2 is SASEGT. The CDR3 covers 17 residues.

The genes are TRBV28 and TRBJ2-3; D is possibly TRBD1 (6 bases). Trimming removed 4 bases at V and 10 bases at J, with 9 bases between. Germline V gene data show CDR1 as MDHEN and CDR2 as SYDVKM. The length of the CDR3 is 11 residues. The CDR3 protein is CASSYREAQYF. The CDR3 DNA is TGTGCCAGCAGTTACAGGGAAGCGCAGTATTTT.

V usage is TRBV4-1 and J usage is TRBJ1-5; D perhaps matches TRBD1 (5 bases). V lost 2 bases and J lost 7, with 12 bases in between. CDR3 size: 14 residues. Germline lookup yields CDR1 MGHRA and CDR2 YSYEKL. CDR3 sequence (DNA): TGCGCCAGCAGCCAACCAGGGACCAAACAGCCCCAGCATTTT. It codes for CASSQPGTKQPQHF.

The chain combines TRBV24-1 with TRBJ1-1; possible D gene TRBD1, 5 bases. Trimming cost V 4 bases and J 7 bases, with 15 bases left between them. This CDR3 has 14 amino acids. Looked up from germline, CDR1 is KGHDR and CDR2 is SFDVKD. The CDR3 spells CATSDPKRGGEAFF. The CDR3 DNA follows: TGTGCCACCAGTGACCCAAAACGGGGGGGTGAAGCTTTCTTT.

By frequency in the sample, this clonotype is medium-sized. V is TRBV29-1 and J is TRBJ2-3, with D perhaps matching TRBD1 or TRBD2 (5 bases each). CDR3 length: 15 residues. The germline gives CDR1 SQVTM, CDR2 ANQGSEA. Trimming took off 3 bases at V and 4 bases at J, with 17 bases between the two ends. CDR3 coding DNA: TGCAGCGTTGACAGGGCGGTAGCGAGTTCAGATACGCAGTATTTT. Its protein is CSVDRAVASSDTQYF.

Points on this clonotype: The junction shows a germline mismatch at one end, possibly a read error. V usage is TRBV6-1 and J usage is TRBJ2-6; TRBD1 is a possible D gene (5 bases). The CDR3 extends over 16 amino acids. Per the germline V gene, CDR1 is MNHNS and CDR2 is SASEGT. The CDR3 DNA sequence: TGTGCCAGCACAAGACAGTTCTCCTCTGGGGCCAACGCCCTGACTTTC. Amino acids: CASTRQFSSGANALTF.

This clonotype was recorded a few times. A much larger clonotype is one base distant, so this may be a read error. The V gene is TRBV7-3, the J gene TRBJ2-3; D gene ambiguous. CDR1 and CDR2 (germline): SGHTA, FQGTGA. V lost 4 bases, J lost 8 bases, and 13 bases lay in between. This CDR3 has 13 residues. Here the CDR3 reads CASSSSHKCTQYF. The DNA for the CDR3 is TGTGCCAGCAGCTCCTCCCACAAGTGTACGCAGTATTTT.

The chain combines TRBV6-2 or TRBV6-3 with TRBJ2-7; 7 bases map to TRBD2. The length of the CDR3 is 17 residues. V lost 5 bases and J lost 0; bases outside the gene matches: 13. The germline gives CDR1 MNHEY, CDR2 SVGEGT. CDR3 in DNA: TGTGCCAGCAGTCCACCTAGGAGGGGAGGGCCCTCCTACGAGCAGTACTTC. Its translation is CASSPPRRGGPSYEQYF.

With respect to this clonotype: This clone may be a read error of a much larger clone one base away. The chain uses TRBV18 and TRBJ2-5; TRBD2 matches 7 bases. The CDR3 covers 15 residues. Germline V gene sequence: CDR1 KGHSH, CDR2 LQKENI. V trimming: 1 base; J trimming: 4 bases; junction bases outside the gene matches: 6. The CDR3 DNA is TGTGCCAGCTCACCACAGGCGGGAGCCGCAGAGACCCAGTACTTC. Its translation: CASSPQAGAAETQYF.

J is TRBJ1-1 and V is TRBV12-3 or TRBV12-4; TRBD1 is a possible D gene (5 bases). The CDR3 is 14 residues long. The V end was cut by 5 bases, the J end by 2 bases, with 12 bases between. CDR3 sequence: CASSPETVNTEAFF. CDR3 DNA: TGTGCCAGCAGTCCGGAGACAGTTAACACTGAAGCTTTCTTT.